The clone carrying this T cell receptor (beta chain) was picked up a small number of times. Its antigen is unknown. V was shortened by 4 bases and J by 4 bases, with 15 bases between the two germline ends. The CDR3 consists of 14 residues. Germline V CDR1 and CDR2: SGDLS, YYNGEE. The use of genomic DNA as template underpinned the TCR beta VDJ and CDR3 profiling. TCRdb reanalysed the reads using MiXCR and keeps one entry per CDR3 protein. The data hold roughly 420,000 distinct CDR3 sequences, with under 80% observed a single time. The data stem from a study of CD8+CD57+ T cells in acquired aplastic anemia. In the study overall: The DNA of sorted CD4+ and CD8+ cells averaged approximately 3.4 ug. Healthy donor CD4+ cell samples had a mean of roughly 9.8 million reads. Study-wide points: Patients showed no significant difference from controls in CD8+ Simpson's diversity. Patients and controls had in common 25 to 30 CD8+ CDR3 sequences.

The TCR originated in a human donor in good health, serving as a control. Input material: sorted CD4+, CD8+, or CD8+CD57+ T cells (not recorded which) from PBMCs. The J gene is TRBJ2-7, the V gene TRBV9; no clear D gene. DNA for the CDR3: TGTGCCAGCAGCCCTTCCGGGCGTATGTACGAGCAGTACTTC. This gives the protein CASSPSGRMYEQYF.